This T cell receptor (beta chain) was observed in a study of vaccination effects on CD4 cells after COVID-19. The CDR3 has 17 residues. V dropped 2 bases and J dropped 2 bases, with 20 bases sitting between them. Germline V gives CDR1 GTSNPN, CDR2 SVGIG (reference sequence). Antigen-specific CD4+ T cells were expanded with viral peptide pools in the ViraFEST assay before sequencing. With more than 9 days of culture completed, CD4+ T cells were isolated. All vaccine recipients tested negative for nucleocapsid antibodies and had never contracted SARS-CoV-2 infection. A half-medium replacement with IL-2 medium was carried out on days 3 and 7. The protocol was immunoSEQ multiplex PCR, while the TCRdb copy is restricted to in-frame clones and leaves out a portion. The table has 50,000 to 60,000 clones, under 70% seen once; the top ten hold approximately 16%. Of note for this clone: The target antigen is unknown.

The study's findings and limits: Marked contraction was observed in infection-induced and vaccine-induced clones late after vaccination. Healthy vaccinees showed cross-reactivity with common cold coronaviruses in only 1 of 255 vaccine-induced clones. The study got few convalescent patients and did not collect any early post-infection timepoints.

This specimen was CD4+ T cells from PBMCs cultured with SARS-CoV-2 spike peptides, taken before COVID-19 vaccination. This chain uses TRBV30 with TRBJ2-3, with D uncertain. This sequence was found in a human donor who received a COVID-19 vaccine. The CDR3 sequence is CAWSPKRRDEVTDTQYF. The DNA of the CDR3 is TGTGCCTGGAGTCCCAAAAGAAGAGATGAGGTCACAGATACGCAGTATTTT.